A selection of T cell receptor beta chains follows, all from one sample in a study of T cell repertoires in cytomegalovirus infection. Antigens of these TCRs are unknown. Via MiXCR, TCRdb re-called the reads, giving one row per CDR3 protein. The sample consists of some 500,000 distinct CDR3 sequences, 30% to 40% of them appearing once. Sample: cultured PBMCs, taken from culture after CMV antigen stimulation. The receptors were sampled from a human donor in good health (CMV status not recorded). Some clones in this sample may be carry-over from other donors' samples. Each CDR3 is given with its conserved first and last residue. Fields, in order: D gene, CDR3 length, V gene, clone size, J gene, CDR3 protein, CDR3 DNA. D genes are given only for firm matches. Clone size is not always given. Where it is, it says once, few, many or a class for expanded clones.

.	13	TRBV7-2	.	TRBJ2-7	CASSSRQVYEQYF	TGTGCCAGCAGCTCCCGACAGGTCTACGAGCAGTACTTC
TRBD1	14	TRBV19	.	TRBJ2-2	CASSETGFTGELFF	TGTGCCAGTAGCGAGACAGGGTTTACCGGGGAGCTGTTTTTT
TRBD1	14	TRBV28	.	TRBJ1-5	CASSLSQGAQPQHF	TGTGCCAGCAGTTTAAGTCAGGGGGCTCAGCCCCAGCATTTT
.	15	TRBV4-1	few	TRBJ2-5	CASSQVASRKETQYF	TGCGCCAGCAGCCAAGTCGCTAGCCGAAAAGAGACCCAGTACTTC
.	16	TRBV7-3	.	TRBJ2-1	CASSLGVQPNYNEQFF	TGTGCCAGCAGCTTGGGGGTGCAACCGAACTACAATGAGCAGTTCTTC
.	15	TRBV24-1	.	TRBJ2-5	CATSDTARGGETQYF	TGTGCCACCAGTGATACCGCCAGGGGGGGGGAGACCCAGTACTTC
.	13	TRBV6-2/TRBV6-3	.	TRBJ2-2	CASSPTIPGELFF	TGTGCCAGCAGTCCGACAATACCCGGGGAGCTGTTTTTT
.	14	TRBV18	.	TRBJ2-5	CASSRQVDQETQYF	TGTGCCAGCTCGCGACAGGTTGATCAAGAGACCCAGTACTTC
.	14	TRBV10-3	once	TRBJ1-3	CAISEISAGNTIYF	TGTGCCATCAGTGAGATTTCAGCTGGAAACACCATATATTTT
.	12	TRBV10-3	.	TRBJ2-3	CAIRGSTNTQYF	TGTGCCATCCGCGGCAGCACAAATACGCAGTATTTT
.	16	TRBV4-1	few	TRBJ2-1	CASSQVGRASYNEQFF	TGCGCCAGCAGCCAAGTTGGGCGGGCGTCCTACAATGAGCAGTTCTTC
.	16	TRBV20-1	.	TRBJ1-5	CSAREPQGSGNQPQHF	TGCAGTGCTAGAGAACCTCAGGGTTCAGGCAATCAGCCCCAGCATTTT
.	13	TRBV19	.	TRBJ2-5	CASSIQGQETQYF	TGTGCCAGTAGTATCCAGGGACAAGAGACCCAGTACTTC
.	12	TRBV19	.	TRBJ2-1	CASSHGGDEQFF	TGTGCCAGTAGTCATGGTGGAGATGAGCAGTTCTTC
.	13	TRBV12-3/TRBV12-4	.	TRBJ1-3	CATPRGWRNTIYF	TGTGCCACCCCAAGGGGTTGGAGAAACACCATATATTTT
.	14	TRBV7-2	few	TRBJ1-3	CASSLKSGGNTIYF	TGTGCCAGCAGCTTAAAAAGCGGAGGAAACACCATATATTTT
.	16	TRBV28	.	TRBJ1-5	CASSGAPGRRHPTQHF	TGTGCCAGCAGTGGGGCCCCGGGACGGAGACACCCAACCCAGCATTTT
.	13	TRBV7-2	few	TRBJ1-5	CASSWEFNQPQHF	TGTGCCAGCAGCTGGGAATTCAATCAGCCCCAGCATTTT
.	13	TRBV7-2	many	TRBJ2-3	CASSPRFTDTQYF	TGTGCCAGCAGCCCCCGTTTCACAGATACGCAGTATTTT
.	15	TRBV7-4	few	TRBJ1-4	CASRRNPGVNEKLFF	TGTGCCAGCAGACGCAACCCAGGGGTGAATGAAAAACTGTTTTTT
TRBD1	14	TRBV19	few	TRBJ1-2	CASSPADRGNYRTF	TGTGCCAGTAGTCCCGCCGACAGGGGCAATTATCGGACCTTC
.	14	TRBV10-3	.	TRBJ1-1	CAISPTDMNTEAFF	TGTGCCATCAGCCCTACAGACATGAACACTGAAGCTTTCTTT